This T cell receptor beta chain is from a study of cytomegalovirus exposure and HLA in healthy donors. Overall study: HLA-typed donors were the source of about 85 million unique TCRs, which an early data release held. The study's findings and limits: The HLA-A and HLA-B alleles of most subjects were reportedly predicted accurately from TCR beta sequences.

PCR involved 60 Vbeta and 13 Jbeta primers. Profiled with immunoSEQ multiplex PCR; TCRdb holds only in-frame clones, not every one. The data show 100,000 to 150,000 clones, 50% to 75% seen once. The CDR3 is 14 amino acids. Germline loops: CDR1 LNHDA, CDR2 SQIVND (reference sequence). The table lists this clone with a few counts. Its target is not known. The junction differs from germline at one of its ends, possibly a read error. Sequencing was done on a sample of PBMCs. The J gene is TRBJ1-2, the V gene TRBV19; D is undetermined. The sequence came from a woman in her forties in good health and CMV-seropositive. The CDR3: CASSIGIEDYGYPF. DNA of the CDR3: TGTGCCAGTAGTATCGGAATAGAGGACTATGGCTACCCCTTC.